The 13 T cell receptor beta chains given below trace back to one sample, sequenced in a study of T cells in Graves' hyperthyroidism and ophthalmopathy. TCR beta CDR3 region amplification was performed from RNA transcripts. The HTBI primer set served for first-round RT-PCR of the TCR CDR3. A single record per CDR3 protein comes from TCRdb applying MiXCR to the multiplex PCR reads. The repertoire includes approximately 400,000 distinct CDR3 sequences, around 20% of them detected once, and 40% to 45% sits in the top ten. Source material: blood. The source is a man younger than 35 with Graves' ophthalmopathy.

This chain joins TRBV7-9 and TRBJ2-3; D tentatively reads TRBD1 or TRBD2 (5 bases each). Trimming stripped 8 bases from V and 2 bases from J, with 14 bases between. The CDR3 is 14 amino acids. The germline gives CDR1 SEHNR, CDR2 FQNEAQ (reference sequence). The CDR3 here is CASGTLQATDTQYF. The DNA of the CDR3 is TGTGCCAGCGGGACGCTCCAAGCCACAGATACGCAGTATTTT. Based on the CDR3 plus reference TRBV7-9 and TRBJ2-3, the full variable domain is DTGVSQNPRHKITKRGQNVTFRCDPISEHNRLYWYRQTLGQGPEFLTYFQNEAQLEKSRLLSDRFSAERPKGSFSTLEIQRTEQGDSAMYLCASGTLQATDTQYFGPGTRLTVL.

This clonotype was detected a few times. The chain joins TRBV24-1 to TRBJ2-3; D is undetermined. Per germline, CDR1 KGHDR and CDR2 SFDVKD. The V end lost 2 bases, the J end lost 2 bases, and 4 bases lay between the germline ends. The CDR3 contains 13 residues. The CDR3 region is CATSDSNTDTQYF. The CDR3 nucleotides are TGTGCCACCAGTGATTCGAACACAGATACGCAGTATTTT.

The genes are TRBV19 and TRBJ1-1, with TRBD1 as a possible D gene (5 bases). The CDR3 totals 13 residues. Germline V lookup: CDR1 LNHDA, CDR2 SQIVND (reference sequence). V dropped 9 bases and J dropped 5 bases, with 16 bases sitting between them. CDR3 DNA: TGTGCCAGCCAAGCGCTGGGGGAGACTGAAGCTTTCTTT. Amino acids: CASQALGETEAFF.

This clonotype was seen ten or more times. The chain links TRBV5-1 to TRBJ1-2, with a tentative D call TRBD1 (5 bases). Germline V gene data show CDR1 as SGHRS and CDR2 as YFSETQ. Trimming removed 4 bases at V and 3 bases at J, with 13 bases between. This CDR3 comprises 14 residues. This CDR3 is CASSPGRSYYGYTF. The CDR3 nucleotides read TGCGCCAGCAGCCCGGGACGGTCCTACTATGGCTACACCTTC.

This clonotype appeared many times. CDR3 DNA sequence: TGCAGCGTTGGAGCGGGGGCTCGACACACCGGGGAGCTGTTTTTT. Its protein is CSVGAGARHTGELFF. The chain recombines TRBV29-1 with TRBJ2-2; 8 bases line up with TRBD2. This CDR3 is 15 amino acids long. Germline CDR1 is SQVTM and CDR2 is ANQGSEA. With 4 bases clipped from V and 3 bases from J, the junction kept 7 bases outside the gene matches.

This clonotype was detected a few times. The chain employs TRBV25-1 and TRBJ2-7; the D gene is possibly TRBD1 (5 bases). Germline values: CDR1 MGHDK, CDR2 SYGVNS. Trimming pared 7 bases from V and 4 bases from J, leaving 11 bases between. This CDR3 is 12 amino acids long. The CDR3 here is CASTPGNYEQYF. The DNA for the CDR3 is TGTGCCAGCACCCCAGGGAATTACGAGCAGTACTTC.

The V gene is TRBV18, the J gene TRBJ2-1; D not resolved. Deletions cut 3 bases from V and 7 bases from J, with 16 bases between. The CDR3 is made up of 15 amino acids. The V gene's germline CDR1 is KGHSH and CDR2 LQKENI. The CDR3 DNA follows: TGTGCCAGCTCACCCCCGGTCGATCCGCGGAATGAGCAGTTCTTC. It translates to CASSPPVDPRNEQFF.

The chain links TRBV6-5 to TRBJ1-2; D call uncertain. Trimming shortened V by 0 bases and J by 4 bases, and 6 bases separated the two germline ends. This CDR3 is 13 amino acids long. Germline V gives CDR1 MNHEY, CDR2 SVGAGI. CDR3 residues: CASSYSGFYGYTF. DNA for the CDR3: TGTGCCAGCAGTTACTCAGGTTTCTATGGCTACACCTTC.

As concerns this clonotype: A much larger clone differs from this one at a single base, so this may be a read error. The genes are TRBV2 and TRBJ1-2; maybe TRBD1 (6 bases). The CDR3 length is 13 residues. The V gene lost 3 bases and the J gene lost 9 bases, with 14 bases spanning the gap. Germline V gives CDR1 SNHLY, CDR2 FYNNEI. This CDR3 is CASSEGGPLRYTF. CDR3 bases: TGTGCCAGCAGTGAGGGGGGGCCTCTCCGCTACACCTTC. The whole variable domain, remainder taken from reference TRBV2 and TRBJ1-2, is EPEVTQTPSHQVTQMGQEVILRCVPISNHLYFYWYRQILGQKVEFLVSFYNNEISEKSEIFDDQFSVERPDGSNFTLKIRSTKLEDSAMYFCASSEGGPLRYTFGSGTRLTVV.

The chain combines TRBV7-8 with TRBJ2-1; 7 nucleotides match TRBD2. Losses at the gene ends were 5 bases for V and 7 bases for J; bases not matched to a gene: 14. Germline V CDR1 and CDR2: SGHVS, FQNEAQ. This CDR3 comprises 16 residues. The CDR3 region is CASSDKLAEVGNEQFF. In DNA, the CDR3 is TGTGCCAGCAGCGATAAGCTAGCGGAAGTGGGGAATGAGCAGTTCTTC.

This clonotype turned up a few times. CDR3 DNA sequence: TGTGCCAGCGGATTTGGGACAGGATCTGTGTGGCTAGATAATTCACCCCTCCACTTT. Protein sequence: CASGFGTGSVWLDNSPLHF. This chain links TRBV13 with TRBJ1-6; 8 nucleotides align to TRBD1. The germline CDR1 and CDR2 sequences are PRHDT and FYEKMQ (reference sequence). This CDR3 contains 19 residues. With 8 bases clipped from V and 5 bases from J, the junction kept 20 bases outside the gene matches.

Many counts were recorded for this clonotype. Written as DNA, the CDR3 is TGTGCCAGCGGCCGGGCGAATGAGCAGTTCTTC. Amino acid sequence: CASGRANEQFF. The chain recombines TRBV28 with TRBJ2-1; the D is unclear. Germline V gene sequence: CDR1 MDHEN, CDR2 SYDVKM. The V and J ends lost 8 bases and 7 bases respectively, with 9 bases between them. This CDR3 has 11 amino acids. The whole variable domain, remainder taken from reference TRBV28 and TRBJ2-1, is DVKVTQSSRYLVKRTGEKVFLECVQDMDHENMFWYRQDPGLGLRLIYFSYDVKMKEKGDIPEGYSVSREKKERFSLILESASTNQTSMYLCASGRANEQFFGPGTRLTVL.

This rearrangement joins TRBV3-1 to TRBJ1-1; weak D call: TRBD1 (5 bases). The V and J ends lost 1 base and 6 bases respectively, with 9 bases between them. In germline, CDR1 is LGHDT, CDR2 YNNKEL (reference sequence). This CDR3 contains 13 residues. The CDR3 bases are TGTGCCAGCAGCCAAGGGACACTTGCTGAAGCTTTCTTT. This translates into CASSQGTLAEAFF.